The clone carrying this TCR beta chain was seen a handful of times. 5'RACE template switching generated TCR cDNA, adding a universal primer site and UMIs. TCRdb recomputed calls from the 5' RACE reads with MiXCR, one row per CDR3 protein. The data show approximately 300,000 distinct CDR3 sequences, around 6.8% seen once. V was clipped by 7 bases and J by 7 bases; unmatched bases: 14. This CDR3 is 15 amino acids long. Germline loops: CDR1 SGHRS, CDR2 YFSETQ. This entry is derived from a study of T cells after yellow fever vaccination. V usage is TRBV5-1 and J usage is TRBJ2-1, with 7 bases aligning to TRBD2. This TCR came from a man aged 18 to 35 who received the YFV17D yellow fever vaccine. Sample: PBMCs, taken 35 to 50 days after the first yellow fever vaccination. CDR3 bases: TGCGCCAGCGCCCGGATGGCTAGCGGAGTAAATGAGCAGTTCTTC. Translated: CASARMASGVNEQFF. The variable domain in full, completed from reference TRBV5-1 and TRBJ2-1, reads KAGVTQTPRYLIKTRGQQVTLSCSPISGHRSVSWYQQTPGQGLQFLFEYFSETQRNKGNFPGRFSGRQFSNSRSEMNVSTLELGDSALYLCASARMASGVNEQFFGPGTRLTVL.